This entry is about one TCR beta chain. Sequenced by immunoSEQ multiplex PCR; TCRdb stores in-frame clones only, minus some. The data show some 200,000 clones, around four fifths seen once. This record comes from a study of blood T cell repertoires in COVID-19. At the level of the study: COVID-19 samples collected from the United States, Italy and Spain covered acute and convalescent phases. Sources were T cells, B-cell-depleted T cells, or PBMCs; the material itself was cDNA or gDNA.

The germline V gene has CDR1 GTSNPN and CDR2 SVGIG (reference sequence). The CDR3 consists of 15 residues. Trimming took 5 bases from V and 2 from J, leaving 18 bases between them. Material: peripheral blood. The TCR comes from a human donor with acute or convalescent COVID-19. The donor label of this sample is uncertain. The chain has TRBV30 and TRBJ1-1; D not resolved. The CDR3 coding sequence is TGTGCCTGGGCTCCGACGGGAGGATCCAACACTGAAGCTTTCTTT. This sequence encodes CAWAPTGGSNTEAFF.